One sample yielded the 28 T cell receptor beta chains listed below, sequenced in a study of CD8+CD57+ T cells in acquired aplastic anemia. TCR beta VDJ and CDR3 profiling used genomic DNA as template. TCRdb re-derived calls from the reads in MiXCR, one entry per CDR3 protein. There are about 190,000 distinct CDR3 sequences in the sample; approximately 50% occur only once, and approximately 15% lies in the top ten. Source material: sorted CD4+, CD8+, or CD8+CD57+ T cells (not recorded which) from PBMCs. The source is a human donor in good health, serving as a control.

The chain combines TRBV10-3 with TRBJ2-7; tentative D call: TRBD2 (5 bases). The V and J ends lost 7 bases and 6 bases respectively, with 16 bases between them. CDR1 and CDR2 from the germline V gene are ENHRY and SYGVKD. This CDR3 is 13 amino acids long. Written as DNA, the CDR3 is TGTGCCATCACGCAACCTGGGAGTAGCGAGCAGTACTTC. This encodes CAITQPGSSEQYF.

The chain joins TRBV10-3 to TRBJ1-2; unclear D gene. Per germline, CDR1 ENHRY and CDR2 SYGVKD. V was trimmed by 3 bases and J by 1 base, leaving 3 bases between them. The CDR3 covers 12 residues. CDR3 amino acids: CAISDVNYGYTF. In DNA, the CDR3 is TGTGCCATCAGTGACGTTAACTATGGCTACACCTTC.

This clonotype was counted ten times or more. The chain is built from TRBV18 and TRBJ2-7; D unclear. CDR1 is KGHSH, CDR2 LQKENI, per germline. V lost 8 bases and J lost 4, with 9 bases in between. The CDR3 loop spans 11 amino acids. This chain's CDR3 is CASSPGYEQYF. DNA for the CDR3: TGTGCCAGCAGTCCCGGTTACGAGCAGTACTTC.

The table lists this clonotype with many counts. The chain combines TRBV19 with TRBJ1-1; 8 positions match TRBD1. This CDR3 has 13 residues. V shed 4 bases and J 5 bases; nucleotides not matched to a gene: 3. Germline-derived CDR1 and CDR2 are LNHDA and SQIVND (reference sequence). CDR3 DNA: TGTGCCAGTAGTACTACAGGGGGGACTGAAGCTTTCTTT. It yields the protein CASSTTGGTEAFF.

With respect to this clonotype: Mismatch with germline at one junction end may stem from a read error. The V and J genes are TRBV19 and TRBJ1-1, with D hard to call. From germline, CDR1 is LNHDA and CDR2 SQIVND (reference sequence). The CDR3 has 13 residues. The DNA of the CDR3 is TGTGCCAGCCTGAACTGGGAAAACACTGAAGCCTTCTTT. This codes for CASLNWENTEAFF. The full variable domain, in which reference TRBV19 and TRBJ1-1 provide the parts outside the CDR3, is DGGITQSPKYLFRKEGQNVTLSCEQNLNHDAMYWYRQDPGQGLRLIYYSQIVNDFQKGDIAEGYSVSREKKESFPLTVTSAQKNPTAFYLCASLNWENTEAFFGQGTRLTVV.

The table lists this clonotype with many counts. V usage is TRBV7-9 and J usage is TRBJ1-3, with 11 bases fitting TRBD1. Germline V lookup: CDR1 SEHNR, CDR2 FQNEAQ (reference sequence). The length of the CDR3 is 17 residues. Trimming removed 1 base from V and 1 base from J; junction bases left unmatched: 3. This CDR3 is CASSLGTGGVSGNTIYF. The CDR3, as DNA: TGTGCCAGCAGCTTAGGGACAGGGGGCGTATCTGGAAACACCATATATTTT. The full variable domain, in which reference TRBV7-9 and TRBJ1-3 provide the parts outside the CDR3, is DTGVSQNPRHKITKRGQNVTFRCDPISEHNRLYWYRQTLGQGPEFLTYFQNEAQLEKSRLLSDRFSAERPKGSFSTLEIQRTEQGDSAMYLCASSLGTGGVSGNTIYFGEGSWLTVV.

Notes on this clonotype: An end of the junction does not agree with germline; a read error may underlie this. The gene calls are TRBV7-2 and TRBJ1-1; perhaps TRBD1 as D (6 bases). The CDR3 consists of 14 residues. Per the germline V gene, CDR1 is SGHTA and CDR2 is FQGNSA. CDR3 sequence (DNA): TGTGCCAGCAGCTTCGGGACACCTAACACTGACGCTTTCTTT. Translating gives CASSFGTPNTDAFF.

The rearrangement joins TRBV7-2 to TRBJ2-1, with 9 bases identical to TRBD2. This CDR3 contains 15 residues. V shed 7 bases and J 0 bases; nucleotides not matched to a gene: 4. The germline V gene has CDR1 SGHTA and CDR2 FQGNSA. CDR3 in amino acids: CASTSLAGSYNEQFF. CDR3 sequence (DNA): TGTGCCAGCACCTCACTAGCGGGCTCCTACAATGAGCAGTTCTTC.

The chain joins TRBV5-1 to TRBJ2-3; 8 bases map to TRBD2. The CDR3 sequence is 16 residues long. The trim removed 4 bases at V and 2 bases at J, leaving 9 bases unmatched. The germline CDR1 and CDR2 sequences are SGHRS and YFSETQ. The CDR3 sequence is CASSLGGGAFTDTQYF. CDR3 bases: TGCGCCAGCAGCCTCGGGGGGGGGGCCTTCACAGATACGCAGTATTTT.

The chain is built from TRBV25-1 and TRBJ1-1; D is unclear. The germline V gene encodes CDR1 MGHDK and CDR2 SYGVNS. This CDR3 contains 15 residues. V was cut by 3 bases and J by 0 bases, with 11 bases left in between. The CDR3 sequence is CASSDMGIMNTEAFF. The CDR3 nucleotides are TGTGCCAGCAGTGATATGGGTATCATGAACACTGAAGCTTTCTTT.

This clonotype was detected many times. This chain joins TRBV6-1 and TRBJ1-1, with D perhaps matching TRBD1 (6 bases). In germline, CDR1 is MNHNS, CDR2 SASEGT. V shed 10 bases and J shed 7 bases, with 19 bases lying between them. CDR3 length equals 13 residues. The CDR3 region is CATLGTGHLEAFF. CDR3 coding DNA: TGTGCCACCCTAGGGACGGGACACCTTGAAGCTTTCTTT.

This clonotype appeared many times. The chain combines TRBV19 with TRBJ1-2, with D maybe TRBD1 (5 bases). This CDR3 region has 14 residues. Trimming took 7 bases from V and 6 from J, leaving 18 bases between them. Looked up from germline, CDR1 is LNHDA and CDR2 is SQIVND (reference sequence). Written as DNA, the CDR3 is TGTGCCAGTAATGACAGAAGGGCCTTTCATGGCTACACCTTC. It translates to CASNDRRAFHGYTF.

The chain combines TRBV7-9 with TRBJ2-7; possibly TRBD2 for D (6 bases). Germline V lookup: CDR1 SEHNR, CDR2 FQNEAQ (reference sequence). The CDR3 contains 16 residues. Trimming removed 5 bases at V and 0 bases at J, with 17 bases between. The CDR3 DNA sequence: TGTGCCAGCAGCGGACCTCCCGGCGGGACCTCCTACGAGCAGTACTTC. This encodes CASSGPPGGTSYEQYF.

The rearrangement uses TRBV24-1 and TRBJ1-6, with D maybe TRBD1 (6 bases). This CDR3 region has 20 residues. V was clipped by 11 bases and J by 12 bases, with 40 bases between them. From germline, CDR1 is KGHDR and CDR2 SFDVKD. The CDR3 here is CASRLQGLGTLIYNSQPLHF. The CDR3, as DNA: TGTGCCAGCAGGCTTCAGGGGCTAGGGACCTTAATTTATAATTCACAACCCCTCCACTTT.

The V and J genes are TRBV15 and TRBJ2-1, with 7 bases matching TRBD2. CDR3 length: 13 amino acids. Germline lookup yields CDR1 LNHNV and CDR2 YYDKDF (reference sequence). After removal of 3 bases from V and 13 bases from J, the junction contained 9 bases not matched to a gene. CDR3 nucleotides: TGTGCCACCAGCAGGGAGGGAGGGGAGACCCAGTTCTTC. It specifies CATSREGGETQFF. Looking up the rest from reference TRBV15 and TRBJ2-1 gives the full variable domain: DAMVIQNPRYQVTQFGKPVTLSCSQTLNHNVMYWYQQKSSQAPKLLFHYYDKDFNNEADTPDNFQSRRPNTSFCFLDIRSPGLGDTAMYLCATSREGGETQFFGPGTRLTVL.

V is TRBV2 and J is TRBJ2-5; D ambiguous. This CDR3 is 12 amino acids long. Germline V CDR1 and CDR2: SNHLY, FYNNEI. Trimming cost V 7 bases and J 2 bases, with 8 bases left between them. The chain's CDR3 is CASKGLQETQYF. The CDR3 coding sequence is TGTGCCAGCAAGGGTTTACAAGAGACCCAGTACTTC.

The rearrangement uses TRBV20-1 and TRBJ2-5, with 9 bases fitting TRBD2. Germline lookup yields CDR1 DFQATT and CDR2 SNEGSKA (reference sequence). V shed 1 base, J shed 5 bases, and the junction held 8 bases outside the gene matches. The CDR3 runs to 15 residues. The CDR3 DNA reads as TGCAGTGCTAGAGTTTCTAGCGGGGTGGGGGAGACCCAGTACTTC. It is translated as CSARVSSGVGETQYF.

This clonotype was seen a handful of times. CDR3 sequence (DNA): TGTGCCAGCAGCGTCAACAGGGTCGAGCAGTACTTC. Amino acids: CASSVNRVEQYF. This chain joins TRBV7-2 and TRBJ2-7; D perhaps matches TRBD1 (6 bases). From germline, CDR1 is SGHTA and CDR2 FQGNSA. This CDR3 has 12 residues. Between the trimmed V and J ends, which lost 5 bases and 6 bases, there was a span of 11 bases.

The CDR3 DNA sequence: TGTGCCAGCAGCCAAAGGGACAGGACCTACGAGCAGTACTTC. Amino acids: CASSQRDRTYEQYF. This sequence joins TRBV7-3 and TRBJ2-7, with 8 bases matching TRBD1. Looked up from germline, CDR1 is SGHTA and CDR2 is FQGTGA. The CDR3 contains 14 residues. After removal of 5 bases from V and 2 bases from J, the junction contained 5 bases not matched to a gene.

The J gene is TRBJ2-7, the V gene TRBV11-2; 11 bases are a match to TRBD2. The J segment lost 2 bases and the V segment lost 4 bases, leaving 4 bases of the junction unmatched. The CDR3 is 15 amino acids. Germline values: CDR1 SGHAT, CDR2 FQNNGV. The CDR3 DNA sequence: TGTGCCAGCAGCTATGGGACTAGCGGACCCTACGAGCAGTACTTC. It translates to CASSYGTSGPYEQYF.

The chain carries TRBV12-3 or TRBV12-4 and TRBJ1-1; possibly TRBD1 for D (6 bases). V lost 7 bases and J 0 bases, leaving 12 bases between the germline ends. CDR3 length: 14 amino acids. DNA for the CDR3: TGTGCCAGCAACACAGGGATTCTGAACACTGAAGCTTTCTTT. It specifies CASNTGILNTEAFF.

This clonotype appeared many times. DNA for the CDR3: TGCGCCAGCAGCCAAGATTGGGGGCGTGGTACCGGGGAGCTGTTTTTT. It is translated as CASSQDWGRGTGELFF. The chain links TRBV4-3 to TRBJ2-2; a weak D match, TRBD1 (6 bases). This CDR3 comprises 16 residues. The germline gives CDR1 LGHNA, CDR2 YSLEER. Deletions cut 0 bases from V and 5 bases from J, with 13 bases between.

CDR3 in DNA: TGTGCCTGGAGGGACGGAGGCCAATACGAGCAGTACTTC. Translating gives CAWRDGGQYEQYF. The rearrangement uses TRBV30 and TRBJ2-7, with a tentative D call TRBD2 (5 bases). The CDR3 is 13 residues long. Trimming took off 3 bases at V and 4 bases at J, with 13 bases between the two ends. Looked up from germline, CDR1 is GTSNPN and CDR2 is SVGIG (reference sequence). The whole variable domain, remainder taken from reference TRBV30 and TRBJ2-7, is SQTIHQWPATLVQPVGSPLSLECTVEGTSNPNLYWYRQAAGRGLQLLFYSVGIGQISSEVPQNLSASRPQDRQFILSSKKLLLSDSGFYLCAWRDGGQYEQYFGPGTRLTVT.

This clonotype has just one count. The V gene is TRBV2, the J gene TRBJ1-1, with a tentative D call TRBD1 (6 bases). The CDR3 loop spans 14 amino acids. Germline V CDR1 and CDR2: SNHLY, FYNNEI. V lost 9 bases to trimming and J lost 7 bases, with 21 bases between them. CDR3 sequence reads: CASLETHGGGEAFF. Here the CDR3 DNA reads TGTGCCAGTTTGGAGACGCACGGAGGGGGTGAAGCTTTCTTT.

The chain uses TRBV2 and TRBJ1-1, with D unresolved. The CDR3 spans 15 residues. Germline V CDR1 and CDR2: SNHLY, FYNNEI. V lost 2 bases to trimming and J lost 1 base, with 11 bases between them. The CDR3 DNA reads TGTGCCAGCAGTGAACAGGAGATCGGGAACACTGAAGCTTTCTTT. Translating it yields CASSEQEIGNTEAFF.

Many counts were recorded for this clonotype. The rearrangement uses TRBV4-3 and TRBJ2-7; D is undetermined. This CDR3 is 17 amino acids long. The germline CDR1 and CDR2 sequences are LGHNA and YSLEER. The ends were cut back, 0 bases at V and 0 bases at J, with 15 bases in the middle. The CDR3 nucleotides are TGCGCCAGCAGCCAAGAAATCAGGTTTGGGTTCTCCTACGAGCAGTACTTC. This codes for CASSQEIRFGFSYEQYF.

A remark on this clonotype: A much larger clone differs from this one at a single base, so this may be a read error. The CDR3 ends on some other residue instead of the conserved phenylalanine or tryptophan, so this is likely a read error. The chain links TRBV6-4 to TRBJ2-3, with 15 bases aligning to TRBD2. The CDR3 runs to 19 residues. Trimming took 8 bases from V and 1 from J; bases not matched to a gene: 13. Per germline, CDR1 MRHNA and CDR2 SNTAGT. This CDR3 is CASVWTSGGGTGRTDTQYC. The CDR3 coding sequence is TGTGCCAGCGTATGGACTAGCGGGGGGGGGACCGGACGCACAGATACGCAGTATTGT.

Only a few counts were recorded for this clonotype. A much larger clone is a single base away; this may be a read error. The chain links TRBV7-8 to TRBJ1-3; the D is unclear. V gave up 4 bases and J gave up 3 bases, with 4 bases separating them. The CDR3 consists of 12 residues. Germline loops: CDR1 SGHVS, CDR2 FQNEAQ. The CDR3, as DNA: TGTGCCAGCAGCTATATTGGAAACACCATATATTTT. Translating gives CASSYIGNTIYF.